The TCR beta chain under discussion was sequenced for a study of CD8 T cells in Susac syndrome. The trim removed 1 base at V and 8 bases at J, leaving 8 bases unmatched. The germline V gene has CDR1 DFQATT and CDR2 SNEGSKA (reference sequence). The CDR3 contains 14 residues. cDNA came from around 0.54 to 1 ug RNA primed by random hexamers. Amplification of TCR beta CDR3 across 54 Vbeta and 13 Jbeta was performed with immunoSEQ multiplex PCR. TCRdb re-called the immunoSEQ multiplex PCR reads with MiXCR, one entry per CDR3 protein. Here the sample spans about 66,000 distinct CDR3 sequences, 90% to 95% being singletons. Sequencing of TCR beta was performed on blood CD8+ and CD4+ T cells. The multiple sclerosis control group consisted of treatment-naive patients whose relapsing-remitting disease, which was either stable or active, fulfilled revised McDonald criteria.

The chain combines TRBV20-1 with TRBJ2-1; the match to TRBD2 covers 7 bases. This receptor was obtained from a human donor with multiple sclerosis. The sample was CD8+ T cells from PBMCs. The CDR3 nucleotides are TGCAGTGCTAGAGGCTCCGGGACTACATATGAGCAGTTCTTC. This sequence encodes CSARGSGTTYEQFF.